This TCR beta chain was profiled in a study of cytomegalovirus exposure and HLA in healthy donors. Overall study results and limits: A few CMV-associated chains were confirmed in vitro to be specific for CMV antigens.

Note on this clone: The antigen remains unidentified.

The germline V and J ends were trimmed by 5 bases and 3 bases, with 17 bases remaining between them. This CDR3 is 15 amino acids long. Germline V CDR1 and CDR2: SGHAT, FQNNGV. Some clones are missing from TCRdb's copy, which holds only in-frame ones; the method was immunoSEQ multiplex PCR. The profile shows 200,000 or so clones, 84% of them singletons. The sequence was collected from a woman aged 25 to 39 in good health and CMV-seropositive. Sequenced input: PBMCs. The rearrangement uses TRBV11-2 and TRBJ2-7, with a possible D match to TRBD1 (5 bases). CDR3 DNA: TGTGCCAGCAGCCAAACAACAGGAACCAACTACGAGCAGTACTTC. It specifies CASSQTTGTNYEQYF.